This TCR beta chain was retrieved from a study of PD-1 blockade in classical Hodgkin lymphoma (dated by TCRdb to 2019 to 2021). General notes on the study: Nivolumab dosing was 3 mg/kg intravenously every 2 weeks, continuing until either disease progression or unacceptable toxicity. The study used TCR beta sequencing and CyTOF to define a peripheral blood immune signature of response to PD-1 blockade in classical Hodgkin lymphoma.

Study-wide conclusions, independent of this receptor: Baseline TCR diversity was reported to be lower in newly diagnosed patients than in healthy donors, and even lower in relapsed/refractory patients. Diversity was lower in patients who began nivolumab less than 1 year after ASCT, so these patients were left out of later analyses to avoid confounding by immune reconstitution. By C4D1, a significant rise was seen in CD4+ TCR diversity but not in CD8+ TCR diversity (p=0.0027 vs p=0.16), and the rise was most apparent among complete responders (p=0.02). Only a single clinical trial cohort was studied, and what caused the repertoire differences, possibly disease activity or prior therapy, remained undefined. Trial patients achieving complete response had baseline diversity similar to newly diagnosed patients, whereas partial responders and progressors had significantly lower diversity.

Concerning this clone: Its antigen is not yet known. No per-base quality is available; no much larger clone lies one base away.

The time point label here, explained by the study, means: cycle 1 day 1 (C1D1), immediately before nivolumab initiation. Relapse after autologous stem cell transplantation had occurred in all trial patients, and cohorts A, B and C were distinguished by prior brentuximab vedotin exposure. Magnetic negative selection with a Miltenyi CD4+ T cell isolation kit was used to purify CD4+ T cells from thawed PBMCs. The trial cohort included 55 to 60 patients with relapsed/refractory classical Hodgkin lymphoma, and each patient had a best overall response of complete response, partial response or progressive disease. Single-agent nivolumab was administered to trial patients in the multi-cohort phase II CheckMate 205 trial. An independent review committee assessed best overall response by applying the 2007 International Working Group response criteria. Trial PBMCs were collected immediately before nivolumab initiation (C1D1) and during therapy at cycle 2 day 1 and cycle 4 day 1. Peripheral blood was collected in 8 mL Vacutainer Cell Preparation Tubes, from which PBMCs were isolated by centrifugation and then cryopreserved. Purified CD4+ and CD8+ fractions were prepared only for cases in which an additional PBMC sample was available. On LS columns in a quadroMACS separator, the magnetically labelled cells were depleted, and the flow-through was collected as the purified fraction.

Genomic DNA was extracted with the Qiagen DNeasy kit from unsorted PBMCs and from negatively selected CD4+ and CD8+ fractions. Using primers that anneal to V and J segments, immunoSEQ multiplex PCR amplified the TCR beta CDR3 regions. Amplification bias was minimized using a synthetic immune receptor repertoire, and residual bias was removed computationally after sequencing. On the study's bioinformatics: Custom Python scripts were used to quantify repertoire diversity as the Shannon entropy index. The unsorted, CD4+ and CD8+ repertoires were each analyzed separately, with the exception of combined analyses, where CD4+ and CD8+ sequences were merged in silico. A clone was considered expanded if an increase in frequency of at least 2-fold after treatment relative to C1D1 was found, and a pseudocount of 0.5 was applied to clones undetected at baseline. Clones with 0 or 1 copy at C1D1 were classified as singleton clones, and clones with 2 or more copies were classified as non-singleton clones. By matching protein sequences in sorted samples from the same patient, clones expanded in unsorted samples were annotated as CD4+, CD8+ or unknown. Wilcoxon tests on paired samples were used to test diversity changes from C1D1 to C4D1. TCRdb's version of the immuneACCESS table is confined to in-frame rearrangements and falls short of the full clone set. An unresolved V gene accounts for under half of the shortfall where checked; the remainder is of unknown origin. Clone size and V and J calls were adopted from that table, with D and trimming inferred from the DNA. This sample comprises approximately 25,000 clones, about four fifths of them detected only once. Over 1.5% of the sample is held by the ten biggest clonotypes.

The sample consisted of CD4+ T cells from blood, taken at baseline. The TCR comes from a human donor with classical Hodgkin lymphoma.

CDR3 region: CASSLDGSTDTQYF. The nucleotide sequence reads TGTGCCAGCAGCTTAGATGGGAGCACAGATACGCAGTATTTT. The chain is made from TRBV7-2 and TRBJ2-3; the D gene identity is not certain. V is shortened by 1 base, J by 0 bases, and the region joining them spans 5 bases. Based on the germline V gene, the CDR1 and CDR2 sequences are SGHTA and FQGNSA. The CDR3 starts with the cysteine, ends with the phenylalanine, and has 14 residues. Of the read, only the CDR3 DNA is kept; its 42 bases are in frame from base 1.